These 3 T cell receptor beta chains were sequenced from one sample in a study of blood T cell repertoires in COVID-19. Using immunoSEQ multiplex PCR, the repertoire was profiled, and TCRdb retains in-frame clones only, with some absent. The sample has approximately 69,000 clones; approximately 79% are singletons. Sample: peripheral blood. These receptors were collected from a man aged 60-69 years with acute or convalescent COVID-19.

The CDR3 nucleotides read TGTGCCAGCAGTATTGGGACAGGGGCCGTGGATTCACCCCTCCACTTT. It codes for CASSIGTGAVDSPLHF. The chain couples TRBV13 to TRBJ1-6; TRBD1 matches at 10 bases. CDR1 is PRHDT, CDR2 FYEKMQ, per germline (reference sequence). V lost 6 bases and J lost 8; bases outside the gene matches: 10. The CDR3 totals 16 residues.

This clone turned up a few times. This chain joins TRBV6-5 and TRBJ1-2; 7 nucleotides line up with TRBD1. J gave up 6 bases and V 4 bases, and 8 bases lay outside the gene matches. This CDR3 spans 14 amino acids. The germline gives CDR1 MNHEY, CDR2 SVGAGI. CDR3 coding DNA: TGTGCCAGCAGTTGGCGACAGGGCCTTGATGGCTACACCTTC. It specifies CASSWRQGLDGYTF.

This clone was observed at least ten times. This sequence joins TRBV19 and TRBJ2-2, with 8 bases identical to TRBD2. Germline CDR1 and CDR2: LNHDA and SQIVND (reference sequence). The V and J ends lost 0 bases and 2 bases, in that order; junction bases with no gene match: 5. The CDR3 spans 17 residues. The CDR3 is CASSIDKLAANTGELFF. The CDR3 DNA reads TGTGCCAGTAGTATAGATAAACTAGCGGCAAACACCGGGGAGCTGTTTTTT. The whole variable domain, remainder taken from reference TRBV19 and TRBJ2-2, is DGGITQSPKYLFRKEGQNVTLSCEQNLNHDAMYWYRQDPGQGLRLIYYSQIVNDFQKGDIAEGYSVSREKKESFPLTVTSAQKNPTAFYLCASSIDKLAANTGELFFGEGSRLTVL.